This T cell receptor (beta chain) is from a study of post-analysis software for immune sequencing data (dated by TCRdb to 2015 to 2017). Some background on the complete study: Disease courses on record covered relapsing-remitting, secondary progressive and progressive-relapsing multiple sclerosis, though some patients had no subtype annotation. The patient repertoires were compared against about 10 previously published healthy control repertoires obtained from donors aged 6 to 25 years. A subset of samples was prepared in parallel using single-end sample barcoding, then pooled and co-amplified after Illumina adapter ligation.

The paper's findings and limits, for the study overall: The multiple sclerosis patient group was slightly younger than the control group. Normalized Chao1 diversity was significantly lower in multiple sclerosis patients than controls, suggesting substantial peripheral T-cell clonal expansion. When samples were clustered directly using the F measure, samples prepared in the same batch co-clustered strongly, which prompted a batch-effect correction. Patients showed significantly higher frequencies than controls for 4 or 5 TRBV segments, among them TRBV5-6, TRBV5-1 and TRBV20-1.

To demonstrate the VDJtools post-analysis software, TCR beta repertoires were profiled from the peripheral blood of 13 young patients with multiple sclerosis. The multiple sclerosis patients were children and adolescents ranging in age from roughly 6 to 16 years. This clonotype was detected many times. Its specific antigen is unknown. No base qualities exist here, and no much larger clone lies one base off it. The CDR3 goes from the cysteine to the phenylalanine over 16 residues. Just CDR3 DNA is preserved here, 48 bases in frame from base 1. V and J are trimmed by 4 bases and 2 bases, and the gene matches miss 7 bases of the junction. Reading the germline V gene gives CDR1 SGHRS and CDR2 YFSETQ. Library preparation was by PCR. TCRdb shows the sequencer as Illumina HiSeq 2500. To reduce PCR and sequencing biases, unique molecular identifiers were incorporated into the TCR beta cDNA libraries. Per 1 to 10 million input T cells, approximately 500,000 cDNA molecules were obtained, such that each molecule approximated one T cell. The patient libraries were prepared and sequenced using the same protocol as the earlier healthy control dataset. Within a given batch, samples were prepared together, multiplexed and sequenced on the same HiSeq lane. On the authors' methods: MIGEC handled the raw barcoded reads, throwing out single-read molecular identifier groups before consensus assembly and CDR3 extraction. VDJtools was used for post-analysis of the clonotype tables, with diversity normalized by down-sampling every dataset to the smallest sample size. Repertoire overlap clustering matched CDR3 amino acid but not nucleotide sequences to correct batch-related cross-sample contamination. TCRdb passed the public sequencing reads through fastp at Q25 and MiXCR, retaining productive beta sequences. Identical CDR3 proteins give one entry, which carries the most common genes and DNA. The V and J calls and clone size come from TCRdb's table, not from the authors' own analysis. The sample table holds roughly 570,000 distinct CDR3 sequences, of which about a third were seen once. Around 5.9% of the sample comes from the top ten.

Sequencing used blood. The chain uses TRBV5-1 and TRBJ2-3; 10 bases in the junction line up with TRBD1. The TCR comes from a girl under 18 with multiple sclerosis. The CDR3 loop reads CASSLRDRGFTDTQYF. The DNA sequence follows: TGCGCCAGCAGCCTCCGGGACAGGGGATTCACAGATACGCAGTATTTT.